This entry lists 11 T cell receptor beta chains sequenced from one sample in a study of cytomegalovirus exposure and HLA in healthy donors (dated by TCRdb to about 2017). To prepare the library, the immunoSEQ multiplex PCR assay was applied. For the multiplex PCR, a mixture combining 60 forward primers for TCR Vbeta segments and 13 reverse primers for TCR Jbeta segments was used. Imported from immuneACCESS, the table was reduced by TCRdb to in-frame sequences with V and J called. These copies leave out some clones; in studies compared against another copy, an unresolved V gene accounts for under half, and the cause of the remainder is not known. This sample has roughly 130,000 clones in its table, and about 74% of those were observed once. The ten largest make up 6.5% to 8% of the sample. Sequenced input: PBMCs. Source of these receptors: a middle-aged man in good health and CMV-seropositive.

The V call is TRBV2, the J call TRBJ2-1; no definite D call. V lost 6 bases and J lost 8, with 8 bases in between. This CDR3 has 11 amino acids. Germline-derived CDR1 and CDR2 are SNHLY and FYNNEI. CDR3 residues: CASSVAYEQFF. The CDR3 region has the DNA TGTGCCAGCAGCGTGGCATATGAGCAGTTCTTC.

The gene calls are TRBV28 and TRBJ2-3; no definite D call. V shed 7 bases and J shed 4 bases, with 6 bases lying between them. The CDR3 runs 11 residues. Germline CDR1 and CDR2: MDHEN and SYDVKM. The chain's CDR3 is CASTTADTQYF. The CDR3 DNA is TGTGCCAGCACCACGGCAGATACGCAGTATTTT.

The genes are TRBV14 and TRBJ1-6; D unclear. The CDR3 consists of 15 residues. Germline CDR1 and CDR2: SGHDN and FVKESK. V shed 2 bases and J shed 6 bases, with 11 bases lying between them. Written as DNA, the CDR3 is TGTGCCAGCAGCCAAAGACAAGAACTTAATTCACCCCTCCACTTT. Translating gives CASSQRQELNSPLHF. Using reference TRBV14 and TRBJ1-6 for the parts outside the CDR3, the full variable domain is EAGVTQFPSHSVIEKGQTVTLRCDPISGHDNLYWYRRVMGKEIKFLLHFVKESKQDESGMPNNRFLAERTGGTYSTLKVQPAELEDSGVYFCASSQRQELNSPLHFGNGTRLTVT.

V gene TRBV10-3 combines with J gene TRBJ2-3; D may be TRBD2 (5 bases). The CDR3 spans 16 residues. V lost 0 bases, J lost 7 bases, and 17 bases lay in between. Germline V gives CDR1 ENHRY, CDR2 SYGVKD. In DNA form, the CDR3 reads TGTGCCATCAGTGAGTCGATAGCGAGCCTCGTACATACGCAGTATTTT. Translating it yields CAISESIASLVHTQYF.

In this sample, this clone turned up once. This chain uses TRBV18 with TRBJ2-3; TRBD2 is a possible D gene (5 bases). The CDR3 is 15 amino acids. Germline V gene lookup returns CDR1 KGHSH and CDR2 LQKENI. Trimming removed 1 base from V and 2 bases from J, with 10 bases in between. The CDR3 region is CASSPLARATDTQYF. The CDR3 DNA is TGTGCCAGCTCACCACTAGCGAGGGCCACAGATACGCAGTATTTT.

The chain carries TRBV30 and TRBJ2-7; 8 bases align to TRBD1. The CDR3 is 15 amino acids. V trimming: 3 bases; J trimming: 1 base; junction bases outside the gene matches: 8. Per the germline V gene, CDR1 is GTSNPN and CDR2 is SVGIG (reference sequence). The CDR3 region has the DNA TGTGCCTGGAGGGACACCGACAGGGGATCCTACGAGCAGTACTTC. Amino acid sequence: CAWRDTDRGSYEQYF.

This rearrangement joins TRBV5-1 to TRBJ2-3, with TRBD1 matching 8 bases. Germline CDR1 reads SGHRS; CDR2 reads YFSETQ. The CDR3 is made up of 16 amino acids. J gave up 2 bases and V 4 bases, and 9 bases lay outside the gene matches. The CDR3 protein is CASSHGTGTPTDTQYF. CDR3 DNA: TGCGCCAGCAGCCACGGGACAGGCACCCCCACAGATACGCAGTATTTT.

The chain carries TRBV15 and TRBJ2-5; the D gene is possibly TRBD1 (5 bases). Germline-derived CDR1 and CDR2 are LNHNV and YYDKDF (reference sequence). V lost 3 bases and J 4 bases, leaving 24 bases between the germline ends. The CDR3 totals 18 residues. CDR3 DNA: TGTGCCACCAGCAGGGCCCCCAGCAGGGTGGGGAATCGAGAGACCCAGTACTTC. Its translation is CATSRAPSRVGNRETQYF.

CDR3 amino acids: CASSDGRDRGRRADTQYF. The CDR3 coding sequence is TGTGCCAGCAGTGACGGGCGAGACAGGGGGCGCCGCGCAGATACGCAGTATTTT. The J gene is TRBJ2-3, the V gene TRBV2, with 10 bases identical to TRBD1. CDR1 is SNHLY and CDR2 is FYNNEI in the germline V gene. The CDR3 has 18 residues. Trimming removed 3 bases from V and 4 bases from J; junction bases left unmatched: 13.

This clone was detected only a few times. The J gene is TRBJ1-1, the V gene TRBV9, with TRBD1 identical over 7 bases. Germline-derived CDR1 and CDR2 are SGDLS and YYNGEE. The CDR3 has 15 amino acids. J lost 6 bases, V lost 3 bases, and 11 bases had no gene match. The CDR3 region is CASSANLDRVPEAFF. DNA for the CDR3: TGTGCCAGCAGCGCCAACCTAGACAGGGTGCCTGAAGCTTTCTTT.

The rearrangement joins TRBV18 to TRBJ2-3; tentative D call: TRBD1 (6 bases). Germline-derived CDR1 and CDR2 are KGHSH and LQKENI. The CDR3 consists of 17 residues. V was pared by 6 bases and J by 5 bases, with 24 bases between. The CDR3 protein is CASSVLQGPLQGDTQYF. The DNA of the CDR3 is TGTGCCAGCTCTGTCCTACAGGGACCACTACAGGGAGATACGCAGTATTTT.